The clone carrying this TCR beta chain was detected only a few times. No antigen is known for it. The CDR3 loop spans 15 amino acids. With V trimmed by 4 bases and J by 2 bases, 9 bases remained unmatched. CDR1 and CDR2 from the germline V gene are SGDLS and YYNGEE. The data were taken from a study of T cells in Graves' hyperthyroidism and ophthalmopathy. Blood sampling occurred at first hyperthyroidism diagnosis, ahead of any ophthalmopathy symptoms. About 10 ml fresh peripheral blood yielded the PBMCs. RNA transcripts served as the template for amplifying TCR beta CDR3 regions. The primer set for the first-round RT-PCR of the TCR CDR3 was HTBI. TCRdb processed the multiplex PCR reads anew with MiXCR; each CDR3 protein has one entry. The data hold a few hundred thousand distinct CDR3 sequences, with roughly 13% observed a single time. Notes on the study in general: The majority of expanded thyroid clonotypes above 0.001 also appeared in blood. In the analysis, a 13 V-J model separated ophthalmopathy from stable hyperthyroidism.

Sequenced material: blood. This clonotype was obtained from a man aged 25-40 years with Graves' hyperthyroidism that later progressed to Graves' ophthalmopathy. The chain has TRBV9 and TRBJ2-7, with TRBD1 matching 7 bases. The CDR3 is CASSLRQGSTYEQYF. The DNA of the CDR3 is TGTGCCAGCAGCTTACGACAGGGATCTACCTACGAGCAGTACTTC.